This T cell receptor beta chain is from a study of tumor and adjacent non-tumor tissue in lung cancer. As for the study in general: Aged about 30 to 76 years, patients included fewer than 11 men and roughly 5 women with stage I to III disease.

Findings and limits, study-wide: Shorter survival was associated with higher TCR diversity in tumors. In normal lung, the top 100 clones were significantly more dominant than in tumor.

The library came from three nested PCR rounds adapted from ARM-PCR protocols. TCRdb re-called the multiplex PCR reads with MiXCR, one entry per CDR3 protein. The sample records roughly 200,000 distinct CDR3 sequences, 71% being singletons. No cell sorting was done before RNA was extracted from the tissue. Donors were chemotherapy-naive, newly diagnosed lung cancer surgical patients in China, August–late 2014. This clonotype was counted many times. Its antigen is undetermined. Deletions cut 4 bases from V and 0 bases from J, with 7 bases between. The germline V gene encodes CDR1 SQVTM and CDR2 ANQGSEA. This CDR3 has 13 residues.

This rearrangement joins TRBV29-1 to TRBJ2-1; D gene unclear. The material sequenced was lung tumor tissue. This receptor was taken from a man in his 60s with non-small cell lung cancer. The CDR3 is CSVVESSYNEQFF. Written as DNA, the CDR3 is TGCAGCGTTGTCGAGAGCTCCTACAATGAGCAGTTCTTC.